The clone carrying this T cell receptor (beta chain) was found many times. Its antigen is unknown. The data derive from a study of T cells after yellow fever vaccination. Study overall: Fractions low in cell number were prepared with SMART-Seq v4 Ultra Low Input. Study-wide results and caveats: FACS-sorted repertoires could harbor abundant contaminating bulk-population clonotypes. Reappearance after the booster was observed for most primary-vaccination clones (96% CD4, less than 90% CD8).

UMIs and a universal primer site were added when TCR cDNA was made by 5'RACE template switching. TCRdb re-analysed the 5' RACE reads in MiXCR, keeping a single row per CDR3 protein. There are 510,000 or so distinct CDR3 sequences in the sample; 19% occur only once, and roughly 13% lies in the top ten. The receptor was derived from a man under 40 who received the YFV17D yellow fever vaccine. Specimen: PBMCs, collected 15 days after the yellow fever booster vaccination.

CDR3 DNA sequence: TGTGCCAGCAGTTTACTGAACACCGGGGAGCTGTTTTTT. It is translated as CASSLLNTGELFF. The V gene is TRBV7-9, the J gene TRBJ2-2, with unresolved D. In germline, CDR1 is SEHNR, CDR2 FQNEAQ (reference sequence). Trimming left V 6 bases short and J 1 base short, with 6 bases between. The CDR3 runs 13 residues. Filled out from reference TRBV7-9 and TRBJ2-2, the complete variable domain reads DTGVSQNPRHKITKRGQNVTFRCDPISEHNRLYWYRQTLGQGPEFLTYFQNEAQLEKSRLLSDRFSAERPKGSFSTLEIQRTEQGDSAMYLCASSLLNTGELFFGEGSRLTVL.